This TCR beta chain was retrieved from a study of shared clonotypes between healthy human individuals. Every one of the donors was a Caucasian adult that lived in Nashville, Tennessee. Regarding this clone: Its antigen is unknown. The same CDR3 also results from other DNA sequences found in this sample.

Sequencing used immunoSEQ multiplex PCR; TCRdb keeps in-frame clones, though not all of them. Of over a million clones in the sample, approximately 80% were seen once. The CDR3 totals 15 residues. Trimming took 9 bases from V and 2 from J, leaving 17 bases between them. CDR1 and CDR2 from the germline V gene are MRHNA and SNTAGT. Study-level results: Naive CD4 clonotypes overlapped across several donors at 4.5% to 5.5%.

The sequenced material came from memory CD4+ T cells from PBMCs. As for subset: CD45RA-negative fraction. This chain joins TRBV6-4 and TRBJ2-1; the D gene is possibly TRBD2 (6 bases). This TCR derives from a man in his late teens or twenties in good health. Some clones in this sample may be carry-over from other donors' samples. CDR3 region: CASSPGGEPYNEQFF. CDR3 sequence (DNA): TGTGCCAGTAGTCCTGGAGGGGAACCCTACAATGAGCAGTTCTTC.